The 5 T cell receptor beta chains in this list originate from one sample, sequenced in a study of blood T cell repertoires in COVID-19. Repertoires were generated with immunoSEQ multiplex PCR, while TCRdb's copy carries only in-frame clones and drops some. Here the sample spans about 380,000 clones, 90% being singletons. Sequencing used peripheral blood. These receptors all stem from a young man with active or convalescent COVID-19.

V and J are TRBV27 and TRBJ1-5, with 7 bases that match TRBD1. The CDR3 is 14 residues long. After removal of 5 bases from V and 4 bases from J, the junction contained 5 bases not matched to a gene. Germline V gene lookup returns CDR1 MNHEY and CDR2 SMNVEV (reference sequence). CDR3 coding DNA: TGTGCCAGCAGTATGCAGGGGGTAAATCAGCCCCAGCATTTT. The encoded protein is CASSMQGVNQPQHF.

The chain carries TRBV7-2 and TRBJ2-4; 9 bases match TRBD2. This CDR3 is built from 16 residues. J was trimmed by 7 bases and V by 1 base; bases with no gene match: 8. Germline lookup yields CDR1 SGHTA and CDR2 FQGNSA. CDR3 amino acids: CASSLGAGGRQNIQYF. CDR3 bases: TGTGCCAGCAGCTTAGGTGCGGGGGGGCGTCAGAACATTCAGTACTTC.

This clone was picked up many times. This chain joins TRBV2 and TRBJ2-7; TRBD2 matches at 9 bases. With V trimmed by 7 bases and J by 1 base, 17 bases remained unmatched. Germline CDR1 SNHLY, CDR2 FYNNEI. There are 18 residues in the CDR3. The CDR3 spells CASISFGSGSWGSYEQYF. The CDR3 nucleotides are TGTGCCAGCATCTCCTTTGGTAGCGGGAGTTGGGGATCCTACGAGCAGTACTTC.

This rearrangement joins TRBV21-1 to TRBJ2-1; TRBD2, the D gene given by the table, was not confirmed from the DNA. TRBV21-1 is reported as a pseudogene. This CDR3 has 15 residues. CDR3 DNA: TGTGCCAGCGGCAAACTAGCGGGAAGGGGAGTTGAGCAGTTCTTC. Translation gives CASGKLAGRGVEQFF.

The chain combines TRBV6-2 or TRBV6-3 with TRBJ2-7; D is ambiguous. The CDR3 is made up of 13 amino acids. Germline assignment: CDR1 MNHEY and CDR2 SVGEGT. Trimming removed 4 bases from V and 3 bases from J, with 10 bases in between. The CDR3 loop is CASSWASYYEQYF. Here the CDR3 DNA reads TGTGCCAGCAGTTGGGCCAGCTACTACGAGCAGTACTTC.